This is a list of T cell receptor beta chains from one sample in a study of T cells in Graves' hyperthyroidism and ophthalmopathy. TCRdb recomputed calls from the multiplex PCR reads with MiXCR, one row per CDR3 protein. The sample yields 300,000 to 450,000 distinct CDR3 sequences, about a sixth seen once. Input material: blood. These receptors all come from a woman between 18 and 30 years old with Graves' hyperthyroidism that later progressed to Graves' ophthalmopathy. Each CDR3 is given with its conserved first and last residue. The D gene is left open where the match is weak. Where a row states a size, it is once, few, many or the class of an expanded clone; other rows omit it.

CDR3nt: TGTGCCAGCAGTGGGCGGCTATATAGCAATCAGCCCCAGCATTTT
CDR3aa: CASSGRLYSNQPQHF
abundance: many
v_gene: TRBV6-1
j_gene: TRBJ1-5
d_gene: .

CDR3nt: TGTGCCAGCAGCCCCGAGGAGGCTAGCGAATTCTTC
CDR3aa: CASSPEEASEFF
abundance: .
v_gene: TRBV2
j_gene: TRBJ2-1
d_gene: .

CDR3nt: TGTGCCAGCACAGATACGCAGTATTTT
CDR3aa: CASTDTQYF
abundance: few
v_gene: TRBV2
j_gene: TRBJ2-3
d_gene: .

CDR3nt: TGTGCCAGCAGTGAGGGAGGGCTTAGCGATCAGCCCCAGCATTTT
CDR3aa: CASSEGGLSDQPQHF
abundance: many
v_gene: TRBV2
j_gene: TRBJ1-5
d_gene: .

CDR3nt: TGTGCCAGCAGCCCCAGCGGGGCTCACAATGAGCAGTTCTTC
CDR3aa: CASSPSGAHNEQFF
abundance: many
v_gene: TRBV7-2
j_gene: TRBJ2-1
d_gene: TRBD2

CDR3nt: TGTGCCAGCAGTTCACCCTCATGGGGGAGTATTTCGGGCGAGCAGTACTTC
CDR3aa: CASSSPSWGSISGEQYF
abundance: few
v_gene: TRBV28
j_gene: TRBJ2-7
d_gene: .

CDR3nt: TGTGCCAGCAGCCACCCTCTGAGGCTAGCGGGATCCGGGGAGCTGTTTTTT
CDR3aa: CASSHPLRLAGSGELFF
abundance: few
v_gene: TRBV7-9
j_gene: TRBJ2-2
d_gene: TRBD2

CDR3nt: TGCAGCGCCTCCAGGACAGGATATAATGAAAAACTGTTTTTT
CDR3aa: CSASRTGYNEKLFF
abundance: few
v_gene: TRBV29-1
j_gene: TRBJ1-4
d_gene: TRBD1

CDR3nt: TGCGCCAGCAGCCAGGCCGGGACAGGATCCGGGGAGCTGTTTTTT
CDR3aa: CASSQAGTGSGELFF
abundance: many
v_gene: TRBV5-1
j_gene: TRBJ2-2
d_gene: TRBD1

CDR3nt: TGTGCCAGCAGCTTAGAGCCTAGCGGGGGCTACGAGCAGTACTTC
CDR3aa: CASSLEPSGGYEQYF
abundance: few
v_gene: TRBV7-2
j_gene: TRBJ2-7
d_gene: TRBD2

CDR3nt: TGTGCCACCAGCAGAGACTGGGGATCACAAGCCTACGAGCAGTACTTC
CDR3aa: CATSRDWGSQAYEQYF
abundance: .
v_gene: TRBV15
j_gene: TRBJ2-7
d_gene: .

CDR3nt: TGCAGTGCTAGAGCACTAGCGGGGGGTGATACGCAGTATTTT
CDR3aa: CSARALAGGDTQYF
abundance: many
v_gene: TRBV20-1
j_gene: TRBJ2-3
d_gene: TRBD2

CDR3nt: TGTGCCAGCAGTTACTTCCTCCTTGAGGGCAATCAGCCCCAGCATTTT
CDR3aa: CASSYFLLEGNQPQHF
abundance: many
v_gene: TRBV6-2/TRBV6-3
j_gene: TRBJ1-5
d_gene: .

CDR3nt: TGTGCCTGGAGGAGGACCTCTGGGGCCAACGTCCTGACTTTC
CDR3aa: CAWRRTSGANVLTF
abundance: .
v_gene: TRBV30
j_gene: TRBJ2-6
d_gene: .

CDR3nt: TGCAGCGTTAGGCGGGAGGGCGGGGACATTCAGTACTTC
CDR3aa: CSVRREGGDIQYF
abundance: .
v_gene: TRBV29-1
j_gene: TRBJ2-4
d_gene: TRBD2

CDR3nt: TGCAGCGTTGATGGGTCTTATGCTGGAAACACCATATATTTT
CDR3aa: CSVDGSYAGNTIYF
abundance: .
v_gene: TRBV29-1
j_gene: TRBJ1-3
d_gene: .

CDR3nt: TGTGCCAGCAGTTTAGGACCGGGACTAGCGGATAACAATGAGCAGTTCTTC
CDR3aa: CASSLGPGLADNNEQFF
abundance: .
v_gene: TRBV28
j_gene: TRBJ2-1
d_gene: TRBD2

CDR3nt: TGTGCCACCACCGGTAGTAAATCCGGGGAGCTGTTTTTT
CDR3aa: CATTGSKSGELFF
abundance: many
v_gene: TRBV24-1
j_gene: TRBJ2-2
d_gene: .

CDR3nt: TGTGCCAGCAGCTCAAAACATCACCCCCAGGGGGTCAAATCCTACGAGCAGTACTTC
CDR3aa: CASSSKHHPQGVKSYEQYF
abundance: .
v_gene: TRBV7-6
j_gene: TRBJ2-7
d_gene: TRBD1